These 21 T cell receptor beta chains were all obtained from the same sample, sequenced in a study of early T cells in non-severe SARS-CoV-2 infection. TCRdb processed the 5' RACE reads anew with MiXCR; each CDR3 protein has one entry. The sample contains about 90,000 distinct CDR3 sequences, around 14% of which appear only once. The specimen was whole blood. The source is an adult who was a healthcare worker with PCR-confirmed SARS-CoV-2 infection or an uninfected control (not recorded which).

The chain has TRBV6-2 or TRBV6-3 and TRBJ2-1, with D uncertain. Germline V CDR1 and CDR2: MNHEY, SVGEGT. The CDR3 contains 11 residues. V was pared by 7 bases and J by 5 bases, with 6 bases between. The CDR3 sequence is CASIENNEQFF. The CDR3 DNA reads TGTGCCAGCATCGAAAACAATGAGCAGTTCTTC.

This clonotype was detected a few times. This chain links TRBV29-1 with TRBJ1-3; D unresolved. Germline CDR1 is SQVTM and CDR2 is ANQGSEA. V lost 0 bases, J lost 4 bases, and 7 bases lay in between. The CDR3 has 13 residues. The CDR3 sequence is CSVEETVGNTIYF. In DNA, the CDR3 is TGCAGCGTTGAAGAAACGGTCGGAAACACCATATATTTT.

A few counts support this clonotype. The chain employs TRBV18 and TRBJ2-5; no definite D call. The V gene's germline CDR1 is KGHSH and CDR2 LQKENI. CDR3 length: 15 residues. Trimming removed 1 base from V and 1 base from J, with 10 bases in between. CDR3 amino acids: CASSPQKVLQETQYF. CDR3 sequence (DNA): TGTGCCAGCTCACCACAAAAAGTTCTCCAAGAGACCCAGTACTTC.

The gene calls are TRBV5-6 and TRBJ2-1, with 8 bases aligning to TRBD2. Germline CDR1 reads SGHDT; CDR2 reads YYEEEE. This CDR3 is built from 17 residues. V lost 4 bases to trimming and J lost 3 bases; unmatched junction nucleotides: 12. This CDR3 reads CASSPGGARANYNEQFF. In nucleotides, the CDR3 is TGTGCCAGCAGCCCGGGGGGGGCGCGGGCGAACTACAATGAGCAGTTCTTC.

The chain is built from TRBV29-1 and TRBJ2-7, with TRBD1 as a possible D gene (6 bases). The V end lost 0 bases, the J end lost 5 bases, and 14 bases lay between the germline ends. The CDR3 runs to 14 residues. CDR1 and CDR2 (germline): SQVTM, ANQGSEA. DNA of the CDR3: TGCAGCGTTGAAGAATCCAGGGGAGTCGACGAGCAGTACTTC. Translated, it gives CSVEESRGVDEQYF.

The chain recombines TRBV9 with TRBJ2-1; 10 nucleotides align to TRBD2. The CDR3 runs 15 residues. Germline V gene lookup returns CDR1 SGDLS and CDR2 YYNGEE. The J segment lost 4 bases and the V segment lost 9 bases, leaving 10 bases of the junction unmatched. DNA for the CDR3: TGTGCCACTAGTCCCGGGACTAGCGCTTACAATGAGCAGTTCTTC. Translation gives CATSPGTSAYNEQFF.

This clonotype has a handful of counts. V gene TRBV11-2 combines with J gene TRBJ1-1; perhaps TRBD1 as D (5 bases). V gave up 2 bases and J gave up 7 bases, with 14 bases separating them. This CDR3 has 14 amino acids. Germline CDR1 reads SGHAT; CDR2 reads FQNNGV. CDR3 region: CASSLRGVELEAFF. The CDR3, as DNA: TGTGCCAGCAGCTTAAGAGGGGTAGAACTTGAAGCTTTCTTT.

CDR3 in DNA: TGTGCCAGCAGTTACCAGGGGAACACTGAAGCTTTCTTT. Translated, it gives CASSYQGNTEAFF. The chain couples TRBV6-6 to TRBJ1-1, with a possible D match to TRBD1 (5 bases). This CDR3 region has 13 residues. Germline V gives CDR1 MNHNY, CDR2 SVGAGI (reference sequence). Trimming stripped 2 bases from V and 1 base from J, with 5 bases between.

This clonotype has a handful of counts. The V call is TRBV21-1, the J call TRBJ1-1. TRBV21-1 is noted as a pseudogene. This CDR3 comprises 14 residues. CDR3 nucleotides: TGTGCCAGCAGCACTCAGGGCCGGAACACTGAAGCTTTCTTT. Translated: CASSTQGRNTEAFF.

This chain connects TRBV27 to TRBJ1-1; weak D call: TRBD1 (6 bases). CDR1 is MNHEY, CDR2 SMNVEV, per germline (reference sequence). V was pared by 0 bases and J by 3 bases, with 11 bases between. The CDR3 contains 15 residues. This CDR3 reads CASSLSGGSYTEAFF. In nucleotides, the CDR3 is TGTGCCAGCAGTTTATCGGGGGGCTCTTACACTGAAGCTTTCTTT.

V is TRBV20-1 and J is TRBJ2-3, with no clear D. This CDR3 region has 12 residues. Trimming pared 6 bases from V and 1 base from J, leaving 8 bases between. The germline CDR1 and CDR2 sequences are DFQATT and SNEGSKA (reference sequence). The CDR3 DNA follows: TGCAGTGCAGGTGGTGGCACAGATACGCAGTATTTT. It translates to CSAGGGTDTQYF.

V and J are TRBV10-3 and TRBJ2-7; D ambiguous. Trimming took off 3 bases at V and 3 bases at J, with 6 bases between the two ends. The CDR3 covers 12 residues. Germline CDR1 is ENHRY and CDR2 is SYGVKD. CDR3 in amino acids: CAISEDDYEQYF. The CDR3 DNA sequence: TGTGCCATCAGTGAAGACGACTACGAGCAGTACTTC.

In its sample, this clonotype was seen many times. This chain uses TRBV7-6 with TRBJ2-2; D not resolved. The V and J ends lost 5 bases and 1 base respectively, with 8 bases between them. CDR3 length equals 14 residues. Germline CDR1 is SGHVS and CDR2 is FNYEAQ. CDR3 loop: CASSPLGNTGELFF. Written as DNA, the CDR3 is TGTGCCAGCAGCCCGTTAGGGAACACCGGGGAGCTGTTTTTT.

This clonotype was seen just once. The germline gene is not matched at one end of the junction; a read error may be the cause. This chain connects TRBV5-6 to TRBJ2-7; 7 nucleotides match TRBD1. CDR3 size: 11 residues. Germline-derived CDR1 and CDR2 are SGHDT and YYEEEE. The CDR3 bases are TGTGCCAGCAGCGTGGACAGGCGAATGTCCTTC. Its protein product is CASSVDRRMSF.

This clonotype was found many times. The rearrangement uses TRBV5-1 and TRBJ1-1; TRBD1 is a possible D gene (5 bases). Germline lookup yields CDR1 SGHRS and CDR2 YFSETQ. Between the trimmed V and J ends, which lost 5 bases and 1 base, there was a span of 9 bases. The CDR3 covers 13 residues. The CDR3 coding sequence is TGCGCCAGCAGTTGGGACTGGAACACTGAAGCTTTCTTT. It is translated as CASSWDWNTEAFF.

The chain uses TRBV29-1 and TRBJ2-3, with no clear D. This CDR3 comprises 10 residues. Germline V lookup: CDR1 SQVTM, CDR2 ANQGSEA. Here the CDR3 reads CTVGADTQYF. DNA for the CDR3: TGCACCGTAGGAGCAGATACGCAGTATTTT.

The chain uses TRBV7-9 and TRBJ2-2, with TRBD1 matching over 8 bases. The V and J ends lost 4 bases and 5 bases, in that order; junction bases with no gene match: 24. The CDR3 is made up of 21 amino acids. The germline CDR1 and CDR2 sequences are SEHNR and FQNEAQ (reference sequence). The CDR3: CASSWRAGDRSTRDGTGELFF. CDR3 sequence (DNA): TGTGCCAGCAGCTGGAGGGCCGGGGACAGGTCCACCCGGGATGGGACCGGGGAGCTGTTTTTT.

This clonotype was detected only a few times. CDR3 residues: CASSVASSGNTEAFF. CDR3 nucleotide sequence: TGTGCCAGCAGCGTAGCTAGCAGCGGTAACACTGAAGCTTTCTTT. The J gene is TRBJ1-1, the V gene TRBV9; D gene unclear. The length of the CDR3 is 15 residues. Germline CDR1 reads SGDLS; CDR2 reads YYNGEE. V shed 0 bases and J shed 2 bases, with 11 bases lying between them.

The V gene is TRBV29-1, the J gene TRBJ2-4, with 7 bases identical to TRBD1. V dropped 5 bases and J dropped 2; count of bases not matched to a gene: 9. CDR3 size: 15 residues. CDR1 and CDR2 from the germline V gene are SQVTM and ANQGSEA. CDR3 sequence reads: CSVRPGGTTKNIQYF. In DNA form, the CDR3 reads TGCAGCGTTCGGCCAGGGGGTACAACCAAAAACATTCAGTACTTC.

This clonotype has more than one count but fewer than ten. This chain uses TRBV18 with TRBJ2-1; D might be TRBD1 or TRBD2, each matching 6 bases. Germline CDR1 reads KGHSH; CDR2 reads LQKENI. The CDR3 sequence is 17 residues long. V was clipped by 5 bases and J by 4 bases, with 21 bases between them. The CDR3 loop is CASSTHMGGEIYNEQFF. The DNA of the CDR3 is TGTGCCAGCTCAACCCACATGGGGGGCGAGATATACAATGAGCAGTTCTTC.

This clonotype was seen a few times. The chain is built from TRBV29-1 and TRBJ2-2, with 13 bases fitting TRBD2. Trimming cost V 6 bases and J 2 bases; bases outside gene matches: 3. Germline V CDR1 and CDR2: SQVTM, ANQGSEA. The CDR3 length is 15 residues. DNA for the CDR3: TGCAGCGTAGCGGGACTAGCGGGAAACACCGGGGAGCTGTTTTTT. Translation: CSVAGLAGNTGELFF.